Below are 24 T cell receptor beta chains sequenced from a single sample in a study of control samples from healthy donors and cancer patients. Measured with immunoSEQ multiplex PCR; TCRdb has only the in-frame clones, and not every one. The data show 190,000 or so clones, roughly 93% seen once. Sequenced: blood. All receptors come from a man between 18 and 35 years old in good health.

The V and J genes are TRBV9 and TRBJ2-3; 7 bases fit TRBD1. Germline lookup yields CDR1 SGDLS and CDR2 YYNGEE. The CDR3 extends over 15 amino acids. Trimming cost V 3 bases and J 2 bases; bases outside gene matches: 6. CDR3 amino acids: CASSGDRVNTDTQYF. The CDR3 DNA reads TGTGCCAGCAGCGGAGACAGGGTTAACACAGATACGCAGTATTTT.

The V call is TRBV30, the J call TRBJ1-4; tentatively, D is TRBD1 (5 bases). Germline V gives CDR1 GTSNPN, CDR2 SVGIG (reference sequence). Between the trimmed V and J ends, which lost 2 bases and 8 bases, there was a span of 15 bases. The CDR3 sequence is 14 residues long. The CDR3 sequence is CAWSINRLGEKLFF. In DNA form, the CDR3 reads TGTGCCTGGAGTATCAACAGGCTCGGAGAAAAACTGTTTTTT.

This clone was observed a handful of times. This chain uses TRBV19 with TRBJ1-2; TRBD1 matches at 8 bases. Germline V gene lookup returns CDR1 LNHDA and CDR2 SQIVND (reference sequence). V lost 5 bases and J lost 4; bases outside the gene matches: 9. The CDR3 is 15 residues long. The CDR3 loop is CASSPKTGAAYGYTF. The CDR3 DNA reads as TGTGCCAGTAGTCCAAAGACAGGGGCTGCCTATGGCTACACCTTC.

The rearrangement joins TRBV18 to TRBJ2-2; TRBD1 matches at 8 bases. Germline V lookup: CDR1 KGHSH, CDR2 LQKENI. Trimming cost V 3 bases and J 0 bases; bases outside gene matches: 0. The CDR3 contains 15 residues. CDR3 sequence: CASSPGQANTGELFF. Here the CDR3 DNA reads TGTGCCAGCTCACCGGGACAGGCGAACACCGGGGAGCTGTTTTTT.

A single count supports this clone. Here the CDR3 reads CASSLEGRSYNEQFF. As DNA, the CDR3 is TGCGCCAGCAGCTTAGAGGGAAGATCCTACAATGAGCAGTTCTTC. V usage is TRBV5-1 and J usage is TRBJ2-1, with D possibly TRBD2 on 5 matching bases. The CDR3 loop spans 15 amino acids. In germline, CDR1 is SGHRS, CDR2 YFSETQ. Trimming took off 2 bases at V and 1 base at J, with 10 bases between the two ends.

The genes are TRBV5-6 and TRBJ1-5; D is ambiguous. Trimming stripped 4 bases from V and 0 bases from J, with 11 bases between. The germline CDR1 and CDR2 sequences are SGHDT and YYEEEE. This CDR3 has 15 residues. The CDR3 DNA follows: TGTGCCAGCAGCATCGGACGGAATAGCAATCAGCCCCAGCATTTT. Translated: CASSIGRNSNQPQHF.

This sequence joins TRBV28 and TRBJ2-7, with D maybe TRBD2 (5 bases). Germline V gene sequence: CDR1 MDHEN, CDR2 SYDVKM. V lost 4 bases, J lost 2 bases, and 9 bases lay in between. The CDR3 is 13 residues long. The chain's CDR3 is CASSSGLTYEQYF. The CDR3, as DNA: TGTGCCAGCAGTTCGGGGTTAACCTACGAGCAGTACTTC.

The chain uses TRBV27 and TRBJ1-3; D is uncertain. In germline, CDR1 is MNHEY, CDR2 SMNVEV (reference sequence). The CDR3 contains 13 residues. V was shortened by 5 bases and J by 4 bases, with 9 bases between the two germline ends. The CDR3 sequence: CASSPEWGNTIYF. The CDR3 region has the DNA TGTGCCAGCAGTCCAGAATGGGGAAACACCATATATTTT.

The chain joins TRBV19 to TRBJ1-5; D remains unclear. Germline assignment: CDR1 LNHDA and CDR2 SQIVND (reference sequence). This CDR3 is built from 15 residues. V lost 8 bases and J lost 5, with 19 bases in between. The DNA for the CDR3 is TGTGCCAGTGCCCGGAGCGCGGAGTACTATCAGCCCCAGCATTTT. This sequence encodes CASARSAEYYQPQHF.

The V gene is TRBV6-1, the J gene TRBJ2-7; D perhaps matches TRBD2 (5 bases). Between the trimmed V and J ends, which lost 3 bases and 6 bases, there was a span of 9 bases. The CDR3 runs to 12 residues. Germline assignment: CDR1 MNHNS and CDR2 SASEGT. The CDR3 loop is CASSERRVEQYF. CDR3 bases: TGTGCCAGCAGTGAGCGGCGGGTCGAGCAGTACTTC.

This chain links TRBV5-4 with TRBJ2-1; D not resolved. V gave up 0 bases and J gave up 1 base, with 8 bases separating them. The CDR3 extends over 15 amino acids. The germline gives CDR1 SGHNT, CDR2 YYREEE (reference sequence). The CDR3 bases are TGTGCCAGCAGCTTGGAGGCGGAATCCTACAATGAGCAGTTCTTC. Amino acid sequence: CASSLEAESYNEQFF.

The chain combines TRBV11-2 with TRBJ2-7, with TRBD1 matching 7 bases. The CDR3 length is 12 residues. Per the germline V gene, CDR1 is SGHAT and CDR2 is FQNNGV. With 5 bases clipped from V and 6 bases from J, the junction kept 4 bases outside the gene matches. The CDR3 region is CASSPDRFEQYF. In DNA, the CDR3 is TGTGCCAGCAGCCCGGACAGGTTCGAGCAGTACTTC.

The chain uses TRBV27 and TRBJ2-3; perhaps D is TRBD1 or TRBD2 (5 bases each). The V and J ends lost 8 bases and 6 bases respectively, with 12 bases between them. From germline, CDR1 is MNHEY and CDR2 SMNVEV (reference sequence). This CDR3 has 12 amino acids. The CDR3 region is CASRGVSDTQYF. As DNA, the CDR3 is TGTGCCAGCCGAGGGGTATCGGATACGCAGTATTTT.

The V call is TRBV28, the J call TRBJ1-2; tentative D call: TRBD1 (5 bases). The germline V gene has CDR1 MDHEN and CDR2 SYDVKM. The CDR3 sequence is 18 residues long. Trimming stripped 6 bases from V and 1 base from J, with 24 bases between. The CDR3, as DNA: TGTGCCAGCAGAAGTTTCTTAGGGAGGGGACGGCTTAACTATGGCTACACCTTC. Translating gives CASRSFLGRGRLNYGYTF.

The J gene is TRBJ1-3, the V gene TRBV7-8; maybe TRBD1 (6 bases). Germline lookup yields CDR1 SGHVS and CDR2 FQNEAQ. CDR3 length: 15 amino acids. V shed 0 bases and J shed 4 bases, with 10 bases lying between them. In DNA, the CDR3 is TGTGCCAGCAGCTTAGCAGGGGGTTTAGGAAACACCATATATTTT. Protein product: CASSLAGGLGNTIYF.

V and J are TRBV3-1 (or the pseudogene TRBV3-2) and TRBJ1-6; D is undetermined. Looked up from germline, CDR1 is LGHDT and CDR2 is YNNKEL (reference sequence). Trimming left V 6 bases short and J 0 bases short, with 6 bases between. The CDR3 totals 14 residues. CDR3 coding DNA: TGTGCCAGCAGTCGCAACTCCTATAATTCACCCCTCCACTTT. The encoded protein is CASSRNSYNSPLHF.

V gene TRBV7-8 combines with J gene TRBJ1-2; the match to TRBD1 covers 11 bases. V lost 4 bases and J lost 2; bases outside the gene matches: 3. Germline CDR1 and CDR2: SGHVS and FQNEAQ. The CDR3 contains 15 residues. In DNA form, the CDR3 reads TGTGCCAGCAGCTCGGGACAGGGGGGGAACTATGGCTACACCTTC. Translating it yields CASSSGQGGNYGYTF.

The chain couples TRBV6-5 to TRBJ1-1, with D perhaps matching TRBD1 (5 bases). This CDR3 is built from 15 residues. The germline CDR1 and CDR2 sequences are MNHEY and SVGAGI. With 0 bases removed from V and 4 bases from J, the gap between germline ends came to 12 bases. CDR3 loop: CASSYSSAGGTEAFF. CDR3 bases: TGTGCCAGCAGTTACTCGTCGGCGGGGGGCACTGAAGCTTTCTTT.

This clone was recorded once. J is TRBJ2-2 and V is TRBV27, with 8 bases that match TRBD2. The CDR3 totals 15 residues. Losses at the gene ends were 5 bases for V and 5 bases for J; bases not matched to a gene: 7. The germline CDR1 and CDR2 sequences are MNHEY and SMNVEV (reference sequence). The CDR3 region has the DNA TGTGCCAGCAGTACCGGGGGGGTTGGGACCGGGGAGCTGTTTTTT. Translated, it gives CASSTGGVGTGELFF.

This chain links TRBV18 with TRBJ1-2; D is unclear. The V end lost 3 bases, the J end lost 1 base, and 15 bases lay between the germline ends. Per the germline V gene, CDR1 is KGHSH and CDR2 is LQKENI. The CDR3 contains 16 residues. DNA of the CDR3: TGTGCCAGCTCACCCGTCGACCGAAGCAGTAACTATGGCTACACCTTC. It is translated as CASSPVDRSSNYGYTF. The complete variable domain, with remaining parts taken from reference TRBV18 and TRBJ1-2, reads NAGVMQNPRHLVRRRGQEARLRCSPMKGHSHVYWYRQLPEEGLKFMVYLQKENIIDESGMPKERFSAEFPKEGPSILRIQQVVRGDSAAYFCASSPVDRSSNYGYTFGSGTRLTVV.

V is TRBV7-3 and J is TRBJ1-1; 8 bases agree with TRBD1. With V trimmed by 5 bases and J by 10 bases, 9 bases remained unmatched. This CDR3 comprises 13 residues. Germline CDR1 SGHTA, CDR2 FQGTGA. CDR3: CASSQSRQGRAFF. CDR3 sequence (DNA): TGTGCCAGCAGCCAATCCCGACAGGGGAGAGCTTTCTTT.

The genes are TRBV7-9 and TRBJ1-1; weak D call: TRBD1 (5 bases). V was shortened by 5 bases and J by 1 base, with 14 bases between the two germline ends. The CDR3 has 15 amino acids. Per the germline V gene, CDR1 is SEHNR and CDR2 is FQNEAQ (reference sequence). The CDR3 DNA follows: TGTGCCAGCAGCCTCCCAGGGCAGCAGAACACTGAAGCTTTCTTT. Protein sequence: CASSLPGQQNTEAFF.

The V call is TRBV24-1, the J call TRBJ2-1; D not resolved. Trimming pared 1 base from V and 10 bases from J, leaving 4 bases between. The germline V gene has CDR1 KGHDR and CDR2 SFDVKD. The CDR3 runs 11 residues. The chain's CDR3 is CATSDLNEQFF. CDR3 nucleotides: TGTGCCACCAGTGATTTAAACGAGCAGTTCTTC.

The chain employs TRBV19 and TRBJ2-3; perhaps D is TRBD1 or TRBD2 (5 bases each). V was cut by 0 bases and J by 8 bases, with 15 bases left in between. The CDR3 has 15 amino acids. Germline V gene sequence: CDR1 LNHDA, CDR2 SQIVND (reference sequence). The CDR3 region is CASSIDGTFGGTQYF. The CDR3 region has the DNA TGTGCCAGTAGTATAGATGGGACGTTTGGGGGTACGCAGTATTTT.